This TCR beta chain was profiled in a study of blood T cell repertoires in COVID-19. Study-wide background: Whether acute or convalescent, the COVID-19 samples came from the United States, Italy and Spain.

Original analysis: Reference gene primer amplification gave nucleated cell count estimates. TCRdb's copy holds only in-frame clones and misses some; the assay was immunoSEQ multiplex PCR. D and trimming come from the DNA, and the V and J calls and clone size come from that table. Counted here are about 220,000 clones, around 82% occurring once; the ten biggest clones make up approximately 3%. Sequenced material: peripheral blood. The clonotype was recovered from a woman aged 25 to 39 who had recovered from COVID-19.

The CDR3 reads CASSVAGGANTEAFF. For the CDR3, the DNA is TGTGCCAGCAGCGTAGCGGGGGGAGCGAACACTGAAGCTTTCTTT. The chain combines TRBV9 with TRBJ1-1; tentatively, D is TRBD1 (5 bases). Trimming pared 0 bases from V and 1 base from J, leaving 10 bases between. Germline loops: CDR1 SGDLS, CDR2 YYNGEE. CDR3 length: 15 residues.